These 21 T cell receptor beta chains share one sample of origin, sequenced in a study of spatial heterogeneity in lung cancer. Sample time point: sample taken at primary tumor resection. Researchers sequenced whole RNA taken from tumor, nontumor lung or frozen PBMC without sorting. TCRdb re-analysed the 5' RACE reads in MiXCR, keeping a single row per CDR3 protein. The sample lists 12,000 to 15,000 distinct CDR3 sequences, 7.5% to 8.5% occurring once. The sequencing here drew on PBMCs, taken at surgery. The source is a female donor with early-stage non-small cell lung cancer.

This clonotype has just a few counts. J is TRBJ2-7 and V is TRBV6-2 or TRBV6-3, with D possibly called TRBD1 or TRBD2 (6 bases each). Germline CDR1 MNHEY, CDR2 SVGEGT. Trimming removed 2 bases at V and 6 bases at J, with 17 bases between. The CDR3 totals 15 residues. The CDR3 is CASSYRRTGAFEQYF. CDR3 coding DNA: TGTGCCAGCAGTTACCGCCGGACGGGGGCGTTCGAGCAGTACTTC.

The genes are TRBV6-2 or TRBV6-3 and TRBJ2-7; maybe TRBD1 (6 bases). Looked up from germline, CDR1 is MNHEY and CDR2 is SVGEGT. Deletions cut 4 bases from V and 2 bases from J, with 12 bases between. The CDR3 contains 14 residues. The CDR3 DNA follows: TGTGCCAGCAGTTTGATGACAGGCCCCTACGAGCAGTACTTC. Protein product: CASSLMTGPYEQYF.

This clonotype was detected many times. The chain couples TRBV25-1 to TRBJ2-4, with 7 bases identical to TRBD2. The CDR3 is 14 residues long. The ends lost 3 bases at V and 1 base at J; junction bases unmatched: 0. Germline V gives CDR1 MGHDK, CDR2 SYGVNS. In DNA form, the CDR3 reads TGTGCCAGCAGTGAGGGAGGGGCCAAAAACATTCAGTACTTC. Translated: CASSEGGAKNIQYF.

The sample holds many counts of this clonotype. The chain employs TRBV6-1 and TRBJ1-2; D unclear. The V end was cut by 3 bases, the J end by 0 bases, with 11 bases between. Germline V gene lookup returns CDR1 MNHNS and CDR2 SASEGT. There are 15 residues in the CDR3. CDR3: CASSEQPGTNYGYTF. The DNA for the CDR3 is TGTGCCAGCAGTGAGCAACCGGGCACTAACTATGGCTACACCTTC.

This clonotype was picked up many times. The chain uses TRBV19 and TRBJ2-2; 10 nucleotides match TRBD1. CDR1 LNHDA and CDR2 SQIVND come from the germline V gene (reference sequence). V dropped 4 bases and J dropped 6; count of bases not matched to a gene: 23. CDR3 length equals 21 residues. The chain's CDR3 is CASSTDGTGVIGSNGAGELFF. CDR3 sequence (DNA): TGTGCCAGTAGTACCGATGGGACAGGGGTGATCGGGAGTAATGGGGCCGGGGAGCTGTTTTTT.

The table lists this clonotype with many counts. The V gene is TRBV19, the J gene TRBJ2-3, with 8 bases that match TRBD1. The CDR3 totals 14 residues. CDR1 LNHDA and CDR2 SQIVND come from the germline V gene (reference sequence). The ends lost 9 bases at V and 3 bases at J; junction bases unmatched: 8. The CDR3 spells CASRDRGRTDTQYF. CDR3 DNA: TGTGCCAGCCGAGACAGGGGTCGAACAGATACGCAGTATTTT.

This clonotype has ten or more counts. The chain has TRBV3-1 and TRBJ2-4; 12 positions agree with TRBD2. The CDR3 runs 16 residues. Trimming cost V 4 bases and J 9 bases; bases outside gene matches: 10. Germline lookup yields CDR1 LGHDT and CDR2 YNNKEL (reference sequence). This chain's CDR3 is CASSPRASGRGVIQYF. CDR3 DNA sequence: TGTGCCAGCAGCCCCCGGGCTAGCGGGAGGGGGGTCATTCAGTACTTC.

This clonotype was recorded at least ten times. This chain's CDR3 is CASSLVGGTGELFF. The CDR3 DNA sequence: TGCGCCAGCAGCTTGGTCGGGGGTACCGGGGAGCTGTTTTTT. The J gene is TRBJ2-2, the V gene TRBV5-1; D is perhaps TRBD2 (6 bases). The CDR3 extends over 14 amino acids. Germline loops: CDR1 SGHRS, CDR2 YFSETQ. V was cut by 0 bases and J by 5 bases, with 8 bases left in between. The variable domain in full, with the rest retrieved from reference TRBV5-1 and TRBJ2-2, is KAGVTQTPRYLIKTRGQQVTLSCSPISGHRSVSWYQQTPGQGLQFLFEYFSETQRNKGNFPGRFSGRQFSNSRSEMNVSTLELGDSALYLCASSLVGGTGELFFGEGSRLTVL.

In its sample, this clonotype was seen many times. This rearrangement joins TRBV6-6 to TRBJ2-7; D remains unclear. Germline V gives CDR1 MNHNY, CDR2 SVGAGI (reference sequence). The CDR3 length is 14 residues. V lost 2 bases to trimming and J lost 6 bases, with 14 bases between them. The CDR3 sequence is CASSYLARLGEQYF. CDR3 bases: TGTGCCAGCAGTTACCTGGCTAGATTAGGCGAGCAGTACTTC.

In this sample, this clonotype turned up many times. The rearrangement joins TRBV12-3 or TRBV12-4 to TRBJ2-6; 8 nucleotides align to TRBD1. There are 17 residues in the CDR3. The V gene end was trimmed by 5 bases and the J gene end by 0 bases; junction bases not matched to a gene: 6. The CDR3 nucleotides read TGTGCCAGCAGTCCCAGGGGGCTCAACTCTGGGGCCAACGTCCTGACTTTC. Translated: CASSPRGLNSGANVLTF.

The V and J genes are TRBV5-5 and TRBJ2-5; D uncertain. V lost 0 bases and J 2 bases, leaving 8 bases between the germline ends. The germline V gene encodes CDR1 SGHKS and CDR2 YYEKEE (reference sequence). CDR3 size: 14 residues. CDR3 protein: CASSLGMDQETQYF. The DNA of the CDR3 is TGTGCCAGCAGCTTGGGGATGGATCAAGAGACCCAGTACTTC.

The sample holds a few counts of this clonotype. The chain joins TRBV27 to TRBJ2-3, with unresolved D. The CDR3 runs to 15 residues. V gave up 3 bases and J gave up 4 bases, with 14 bases separating them. In germline, CDR1 is MNHEY, CDR2 SMNVEV (reference sequence). The DNA for the CDR3 is TGTGCCAGCAGTTTTGCCTCCCTCAGATCAGATACGCAGTATTTT. Protein sequence: CASSFASLRSDTQYF.

This clonotype is judged medium-sized. The chain is built from TRBV7-9 and TRBJ1-1, with a tentative D call TRBD1 (6 bases). The V and J ends lost 2 bases and 1 base respectively, with 8 bases between them. CDR3 length: 14 residues. CDR1 is SEHNR, CDR2 FQNEAQ, per germline (reference sequence). CDR3 residues: CASSLQGPNTEAFF. CDR3 sequence (DNA): TGTGCCAGCAGCTTACAGGGGCCGAACACTGAAGCTTTCTTT.

This clonotype was found many times. The V call is TRBV29-1, the J call TRBJ2-7; D may be TRBD1 (5 bases). Germline values: CDR1 SQVTM, CDR2 ANQGSEA. V lost 6 bases and J lost 2, with 17 bases in between. This CDR3 is 14 amino acids long. The DNA for the CDR3 is TGCAGCGTCCGCCCGGACAACTCCCCCTACGAGCAGTACTTC. Translating gives CSVRPDNSPYEQYF.

The CDR3 DNA is TGTGCCAGCAGCCTCGCGGGACTAGCGTTTAGCTCCTACGAGCAGTACTTC. Translating gives CASSLAGLAFSSYEQYF. This chain uses TRBV7-9 with TRBJ2-7, with TRBD2 matching 10 bases. In germline, CDR1 is SEHNR, CDR2 FQNEAQ (reference sequence). The J segment lost 0 bases and the V segment lost 5 bases, leaving 10 bases of the junction unmatched. CDR3 length equals 17 residues.

The table lists this clonotype with many counts. The V gene is TRBV29-1, the J gene TRBJ1-1, with D possibly matching TRBD1 (6 bases). V was trimmed by 3 bases and J by 0 bases, leaving 8 bases between them. CDR3 length: 13 amino acids. CDR1 and CDR2 from the germline V gene are SQVTM and ANQGSEA. This chain's CDR3 is CSVDDRLNTEAFF. The CDR3 bases are TGCAGCGTTGATGACAGGTTGAACACTGAAGCTTTCTTT.

This clonotype appeared a few times. CDR3 nucleotides: TGTGCCAGTACCTCCGCCACAGCCCTAGGTGGCTACACCTTC. Protein sequence: CASTSATALGGYTF. The chain employs TRBV2 and TRBJ1-2; D remains ambiguous. CDR3 length equals 14 residues. The V end lost 9 bases, the J end lost 7 bases, and 21 bases lay between the germline ends. Germline assignment: CDR1 SNHLY and CDR2 FYNNEI. The full variable domain, completed using reference TRBV2 and TRBJ1-2, is EPEVTQTPSHQVTQMGQEVILRCVPISNHLYFYWYRQILGQKVEFLVSFYNNEISEKSEIFDDQFSVERPDGSNFTLKIRSTKLEDSAMYFCASTSATALGGYTFGSGTRLTVV.

V usage is TRBV3-1 and J usage is TRBJ2-7; D gene ambiguous. The length of the CDR3 is 13 residues. V was cut by 3 bases and J by 6 bases, with 12 bases left in between. CDR1 and CDR2 from the germline V gene are LGHDT and YNNKEL (reference sequence). The CDR3 DNA reads as TGTGCCAGCAGCCACGTCCCCCTTGGCGAGCAGTACTTC. It specifies CASSHVPLGEQYF.

This clonotype was recorded at least ten times. The CDR3 region is CASSAGGGPVSTDTQYF. CDR3 nucleotides: TGTGCCAGCAGCGCGGGGGGGGGTCCAGTTAGCACAGATACGCAGTATTTT. The chain couples TRBV7-2 to TRBJ2-3; 9 nucleotides agree with TRBD2. CDR1 is SGHTA and CDR2 is FQGNSA in the germline V gene. The trim removed 5 bases at V and 0 bases at J, leaving 9 bases unmatched. The CDR3 is made up of 17 amino acids.

V usage is TRBV28 and J usage is TRBJ2-7; D gene uncertain. The CDR3 length is 12 residues. The V end lost 4 bases, the J end lost 7 bases, and 11 bases lay between the germline ends. The germline V gene has CDR1 MDHEN and CDR2 SYDVKM. The CDR3 region is CASSSPRREQYF. The CDR3 DNA follows: TGTGCCAGCAGTTCCCCCAGACGTGAGCAGTACTTC.

The rearrangement joins TRBV4-2 to TRBJ2-2, with TRBD1 matching over 9 bases. In germline, CDR1 is LGHNA, CDR2 YNFKEQ. The CDR3 contains 16 residues. V was clipped by 3 bases and J by 6 bases; unmatched bases: 8. The CDR3 sequence is CASSHSPGQGSGELFF. The DNA of the CDR3 is TGTGCCAGCAGCCATAGCCCGGGACAGGGATCCGGGGAGCTGTTTTTT.